This T cell receptor (beta chain) was captured in a study of Ad26.COV2.S vaccination and SARS-CoV-2 variants. Concerning this clone itself: Its antigen remains unknown.

Sequenced by immunoSEQ multiplex PCR; TCRdb stores in-frame clones only, minus some. The top ten clones hold approximately 15% of a sample with 87,000 or so clones, around 82% of them seen once. General study findings and limits: TCR breadth and depth estimates may have understated total T cell responses. Vaccine recipients had higher spike-specific TCR breadth than placebo recipients.

Germline V gene sequence: CDR1 SGDLS, CDR2 YYNGEE. V trimming: 5 bases; J trimming: 7 bases; junction bases outside the gene matches: 9. The CDR3 runs to 16 residues. J is TRBJ2-1 and V is TRBV9; TRBD2 matches at 13 bases. This clonotype was sampled from a human donor who had recovered from COVID-19. This specimen consisted of peripheral blood, obtained after recovery from COVID-19. The CDR3 is CASSSTGTSGKNEQFF. DNA for the CDR3: TGTGCCAGCAGTAGTACCGGGACTAGCGGGAAGAATGAGCAGTTCTTC.